Shown below are 20 T cell receptor beta chains from a single sample sequenced in a study of long-term antiretroviral therapy in people with HIV. At the survey level, the v3.0 immunoSEQ assay was run. Libraries were prepared by immunoSEQ multiplex PCR; TCRdb keeps only in-frame clonotypes and omits some of them. The sample has tens of thousands of clones, over 90% seen once; the top ten hold approximately 6.4%. The source material was unsorted PBMCs, sampled roughly 6.3 years after starting antiretroviral therapy. The receptors come from a woman aged 40 to 50 with HIV.

The chain is built from TRBV7-2 and TRBJ1-5; no clear D. Trimming shortened V by 1 base and J by 3 bases, and 16 bases separated the two germline ends. This CDR3 contains 17 residues. Germline CDR1 and CDR2: SGHTA and FQGNSA. The chain's CDR3 is CASSLDSRKFVNQPQHF. Here the CDR3 DNA reads TGTGCCAGCAGCTTAGACAGCCGAAAATTTGTCAATCAGCCCCAGCATTTT.

The chain recombines TRBV19 with TRBJ1-1; D may be TRBD1 (6 bases). CDR3 length: 16 amino acids. CDR1 and CDR2 (germline): LNHDA, SQIVND (reference sequence). V was shortened by 3 bases and J by 3 bases, with 17 bases between the two germline ends. Written as DNA, the CDR3 is TGTGCCAGTAGTATGTTGGGGTCAGGGGCGTACACTGAAGCTTTCTTT. Translated, it gives CASSMLGSGAYTEAFF.

This rearrangement joins TRBV7-8 to TRBJ1-1; no definite D call. This CDR3 is built from 15 residues. Germline V CDR1 and CDR2: SGHVS, FQNEAQ. With 1 base removed from V and 0 bases from J, the gap between germline ends came to 9 bases. The CDR3 nucleotides read TGTGCCAGCAGCTTAGACGGGCAGTTGAACACTGAAGCTTTCTTT. As protein: CASSLDGQLNTEAFF.

The CDR3 reads CASSPPGLTYGYTF. The CDR3, as DNA: TGTGCCAGCTCACCACCGGGACTCACCTATGGCTACACCTTC. V usage is TRBV18 and J usage is TRBJ1-2; TRBD1 is a possible D gene (5 bases). There are 14 residues in the CDR3. V lost 0 bases and J 4 bases, leaving 9 bases between the germline ends. From germline, CDR1 is KGHSH and CDR2 LQKENI.

The rearrangement links TRBV23-1 to TRBJ2-7; D is uncertain. TRBV23-1 is an ORF for which the function is uncertain. V lost 2 bases to trimming and J lost 4 bases, with 18 bases between them. The CDR3 sequence is 16 residues long. Here the CDR3 reads CASSQPNDKPSYEQYF. Here the CDR3 DNA reads TGCGCCAGCAGTCAACCAAACGACAAGCCATCTTACGAGCAGTACTTC.

This chain connects TRBV19 to TRBJ1-5; D is ambiguous. Germline-derived CDR1 and CDR2 are LNHDA and SQIVND (reference sequence). Between the trimmed V and J ends, which lost 1 base and 5 bases, there was a span of 12 bases. The CDR3 spans 15 residues. CDR3 sequence: CASSIVPGKDQPQHF. The CDR3 DNA reads TGTGCCAGTAGTATAGTTCCGGGGAAGGATCAGCCCCAGCATTTT.

V and J are TRBV5-6 and TRBJ1-1, with TRBD1 matching over 9 bases. This CDR3 comprises 15 residues. V dropped 0 bases and J dropped 3; count of bases not matched to a gene: 3. CDR1 is SGHDT and CDR2 is YYEEEE in the germline V gene. CDR3 sequence reads: CASSLATGGYTEAFF. In DNA, the CDR3 is TGTGCCAGCAGCTTGGCAACAGGGGGCTACACTGAAGCTTTCTTT.

This clone was detected only once. This chain links TRBV5-5 with TRBJ1-1; a weak D match, TRBD1 (6 bases). Trimming took off 4 bases at V and 3 bases at J, with 19 bases between the two ends. The CDR3 has 16 amino acids. Germline CDR1 reads SGHKS; CDR2 reads YYEKEE (reference sequence). The CDR3 loop reads CASSPWGADRDTEAFF. The CDR3 DNA sequence: TGTGCCAGCAGCCCTTGGGGGGCGGATCGAGACACTGAAGCTTTCTTT.

The chain links TRBV7-2 to TRBJ1-5; possibly TRBD1 for D (6 bases). CDR3 length: 17 amino acids. The germline V gene has CDR1 SGHTA and CDR2 FQGNSA. V was cut by 4 bases and J by 4 bases, with 20 bases left in between. CDR3 in amino acids: CASSSSPPAQGNQPQHF. CDR3 coding DNA: TGTGCCAGCAGCTCAAGCCCTCCGGCACAGGGAAATCAGCCCCAGCATTTT.

This sequence joins TRBV5-6 and TRBJ2-5; D perhaps matches TRBD1 (5 bases). V was pared by 2 bases and J by 2 bases, with 13 bases between. The CDR3 runs to 15 residues. Germline V gene sequence: CDR1 SGHDT, CDR2 YYEEEE. Here the CDR3 reads CASSFSAAGQETQYF. The CDR3 nucleotides read TGTGCCAGCAGCTTCTCCGCGGCAGGGCAAGAGACCCAGTACTTC.

The CDR3 region is CSVDGAGNTIYF. The CDR3, as DNA: TGCAGCGTTGACGGAGCAGGAAACACCATATATTTT. V gene TRBV29-1 combines with J gene TRBJ1-3; D is ambiguous. The CDR3 covers 12 residues. V lost 3 bases and J 4 bases, leaving 7 bases between the germline ends. Germline V gene data show CDR1 as SQVTM and CDR2 as ANQGSEA.

V usage is TRBV6-5 and J usage is TRBJ1-1; D gene uncertain. The CDR3 is 14 amino acids. Germline lookup yields CDR1 MNHEY and CDR2 SVGAGI. V was trimmed by 6 bases and J by 2 bases, leaving 13 bases between them. The CDR3 DNA follows: TGTGCCAGCAGCCGAAGAGGAGTAAACACTGAAGCTTTCTTT. Translating gives CASSRRGVNTEAFF.

J is TRBJ2-7 and V is TRBV4-3; 9 bases match TRBD2. Germline lookup yields CDR1 LGHNA and CDR2 YSLEER. The CDR3 has 15 residues. Trimming took 3 bases from V and 4 from J; bases not matched to a gene: 7. The CDR3 nucleotides read TGCGCCAGCAGCCAGGCCGCGGGAGGGGCGTACGAGCAGTACTTC. Its translation: CASSQAAGGAYEQYF.

This chain's CDR3 is CASRAQGAGYGYTF. CDR3 coding DNA: TGTGCCAGCAGAGCACAGGGGGCCGGGTATGGCTACACCTTC. The J gene is TRBJ1-2, the V gene TRBV27; 9 positions match TRBD1. The CDR3 spans 14 residues. V gave up 6 bases and J gave up 5 bases; unmatched junction bases: 7. CDR1 and CDR2 from the germline V gene are MNHEY and SMNVEV (reference sequence).

J is TRBJ2-4 and V is TRBV7-2; TRBD1 matches 7 bases. This CDR3 has 14 residues. The V and J ends lost 3 bases and 6 bases, in that order; junction bases with no gene match: 5. Germline assignment: CDR1 SGHTA and CDR2 FQGNSA. Written as DNA, the CDR3 is TGTGCCAGCAGCTTTCCGGGACAGCGAAACATTCAGTACTTC. Protein sequence: CASSFPGQRNIQYF.

The chain couples TRBV19 to TRBJ1-5; D gene unclear. V dropped 3 bases and J dropped 4 bases, with 7 bases sitting between them. The CDR3 is 13 residues long. Germline V gives CDR1 LNHDA, CDR2 SQIVND (reference sequence). The CDR3 nucleotides read TGTGCCAGTAGTATCCGCCTAAATCAGCCCCAGCATTTT. Protein sequence: CASSIRLNQPQHF. Variable domain in full (rest from reference TRBV19 and TRBJ1-5): DGGITQSPKYLFRKEGQNVTLSCEQNLNHDAMYWYRQDPGQGLRLIYYSQIVNDFQKGDIAEGYSVSREKKESFPLTVTSAQKNPTAFYLCASSIRLNQPQHFGDGTRLSIL.

The chain links TRBV5-1 to TRBJ1-1; D might be TRBD1 (5 bases). This CDR3 comprises 12 residues. V gave up 1 base and J gave up 7 bases, with 8 bases separating them. Per germline, CDR1 SGHRS and CDR2 YFSETQ. The CDR3 spells CASSLQGSEAFF. Here the CDR3 DNA reads TGCGCCAGCAGCTTGCAGGGAAGTGAAGCTTTCTTT.

This chain joins TRBV9 and TRBJ2-2; 12 bases are shared with TRBD2. This CDR3 is 19 amino acids long. Trimming took 0 bases from V and 2 from J; bases not matched to a gene: 8. The V gene's germline CDR1 is SGDLS and CDR2 YYNGEE. The CDR3 bases are TGTGCCAGCAGCGTAGGACCCCTAGCGGGGGGGCCTAACACCGGGGAGCTGTTTTTT. Translation gives CASSVGPLAGGPNTGELFF.

V and J are TRBV6-5 and TRBJ2-6; no clear D gene. CDR1 and CDR2 (germline): MNHEY, SVGAGI. This CDR3 has 15 amino acids. Trimming removed 0 bases from V and 1 base from J, with 4 bases in between. This CDR3 is CASSYSRSGANVLTF. The DNA for the CDR3 is TGTGCCAGCAGTTACTCAAGGTCTGGGGCCAACGTCCTGACTTTC.

The chain carries TRBV7-9 and TRBJ1-2; 8 nucleotides agree with TRBD1. V lost 0 bases, J lost 2 bases, and 5 bases stayed unmatched. The length of the CDR3 is 16 residues. The germline V gene has CDR1 SEHNR and CDR2 FQNEAQ (reference sequence). Written as DNA, the CDR3 is TGTGCCAGCAGCTTAGCGCGACAGGGGATGAACTATGGCTACACCTTC. It translates to CASSLARQGMNYGYTF.